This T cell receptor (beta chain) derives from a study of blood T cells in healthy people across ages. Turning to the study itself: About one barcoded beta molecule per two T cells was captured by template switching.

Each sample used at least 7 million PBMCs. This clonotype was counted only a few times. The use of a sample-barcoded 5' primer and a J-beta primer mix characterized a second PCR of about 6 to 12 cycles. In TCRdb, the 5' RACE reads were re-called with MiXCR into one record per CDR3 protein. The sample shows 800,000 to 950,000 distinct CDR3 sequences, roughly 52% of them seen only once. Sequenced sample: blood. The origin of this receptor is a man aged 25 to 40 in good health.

CDR3 DNA: TGTGCCAGCAGCTTCCGGGACAGGGGTTTTCGTCCCAACGAGCAGTACTTC. Protein: CASSFRDRGFRPNEQYF. This chain joins TRBV7-2 and TRBJ2-7; 10 bases are shared with TRBD1. The CDR3 consists of 17 residues. The V segment lost 3 bases and the J segment 5 bases; nucleotides outside the gene matches: 13. Germline V gene lookup returns CDR1 SGHTA and CDR2 FQGNSA.